Presented here are 18 T cell receptor beta chains from one specimen sequenced in a study of blood T cell repertoires in COVID-19. Assay used: immunoSEQ multiplex PCR; TCRdb lists only in-frame clones, some missing. The repertoire holds 60,000 to 75,000 clones, with approximately 90% as singletons. Material: peripheral blood. All receptors come from an older man with active COVID-19.

The chain combines TRBV19 with TRBJ2-5; tentatively, D is TRBD1 (5 bases). The CDR3 spans 15 residues. Trimming took off 5 bases at V and 5 bases at J, with 18 bases between the two ends. Germline lookup yields CDR1 LNHDA and CDR2 SQIVND (reference sequence). The CDR3 here is CASSGVAGFGETQYF. The CDR3 DNA follows: TGTGCCAGTAGTGGGGTAGCAGGGTTTGGGGAGACCCAGTACTTC.

This clone occurred once. The chain couples TRBV23-1 to TRBJ2-7, with D tentatively TRBD2 (5 bases). TRBV23-1 is filed as an ORF, its function uncertain. V was pared by 3 bases and J by 7 bases, with 10 bases between. The CDR3 consists of 12 residues. CDR3 amino acids: CASSHFTGEQYF. The DNA of the CDR3 is TGCGCCAGCAGTCACTTCACGGGGGAGCAGTACTTC.

This clone was recorded only once. The rearrangement uses TRBV7-9 and TRBJ1-1; D is ambiguous. CDR3 length: 11 amino acids. The germline V gene encodes CDR1 SEHNR and CDR2 FQNEAQ (reference sequence). Trimming took 7 bases from V and 5 from J, leaving 8 bases between them. CDR3 amino acids: CASTIGTEAFF. CDR3 DNA sequence: TGTGCCAGCACCATCGGGACTGAAGCTTTCTTT. Looking up the rest from reference TRBV7-9 and TRBJ1-1 gives the full variable domain: DTGVSQNPRHKITKRGQNVTFRCDPISEHNRLYWYRQTLGQGPEFLTYFQNEAQLEKSRLLSDRFSAERPKGSFSTLEIQRTEQGDSAMYLCASTIGTEAFFGQGTRLTVV.

The genes are TRBV14 and TRBJ2-3, with 9 bases lining up with TRBD1. Germline lookup yields CDR1 SGHDN and CDR2 FVKESK. V lost 4 bases to trimming and J lost 2 bases; unmatched junction nucleotides: 7. This CDR3 is 16 amino acids long. CDR3: CASSPDRGYTTDTQYF. DNA of the CDR3: TGTGCCAGCAGCCCGGACAGGGGCTATACCACAGATACGCAGTATTTT.

The CDR3 DNA sequence: TGTGCCAGCAGCCCACGGACTAGCGGGTGGGAGGAGCAGTACTTC. This encodes CASSPRTSGWEEQYF. J is TRBJ2-7 and V is TRBV7-2, with 11 positions matching TRBD2. The length of the CDR3 is 15 residues. Trimming at V came to 5 bases and at J to 7 bases, leaving 10 bases not matched to a gene. The germline V gene encodes CDR1 SGHTA and CDR2 FQGNSA.

The chain combines TRBV7-6 with TRBJ2-5; a weak D match, TRBD2 (6 bases). The germline CDR1 and CDR2 sequences are SGHVS and FNYEAQ. Between the trimmed V and J ends, which lost 1 base and 9 bases, there was a span of 18 bases. The CDR3 sequence is 15 residues long. CDR3 residues: CASSLGPATSLAQYF. CDR3 sequence (DNA): TGTGCCAGCAGCTTAGGCCCCGCGACTAGTCTGGCCCAGTACTTC.

The chain is built from TRBV19 and TRBJ2-2; D perhaps matches TRBD2 (5 bases). The CDR3 extends over 16 amino acids. V lost 5 bases, J lost 1 base, and 14 bases lay in between. Germline CDR1 is LNHDA and CDR2 is SQIVND (reference sequence). The CDR3 spells CASSLLASQNTGELFF. As DNA, the CDR3 is TGTGCCAGTAGTTTGCTAGCCTCCCAGAACACCGGGGAGCTGTTTTTT.

The genes are TRBV7-2 and TRBJ2-1, with D perhaps TRBD2 (6 bases). From germline, CDR1 is SGHTA and CDR2 FQGNSA. V gave up 1 base and J gave up 4 bases, with 11 bases separating them. CDR3 length: 15 amino acids. Here the CDR3 reads CASSLGASEYNEQFF. CDR3 DNA: TGTGCCAGCAGCTTAGGGGCTAGCGAGTACAATGAGCAGTTCTTC.

This clone occurred once. The gene calls are TRBV27 and TRBJ2-4, with a tentative D call TRBD2 (7 bases). Per germline, CDR1 MNHEY and CDR2 SMNVEV (reference sequence). The CDR3 is 15 amino acids. With 4 bases removed from V and 11 bases from J, the gap between germline ends came to 21 bases. The CDR3 DNA sequence: TGTGCCAGCAGTTCGGGGGGCCCCGTGGGGGTGGTTCAGTACTTC. This sequence encodes CASSSGGPVGVVQYF.

The chain recombines TRBV7-3 with TRBJ2-1; D gene uncertain. V lost 1 base, J lost 0 bases, and 10 bases lay in between. Germline lookup yields CDR1 SGHTA and CDR2 FQGTGA. The CDR3 is made up of 16 amino acids. CDR3 in DNA: TGTGCCAGCAGCTTAAGTGGCTTTCGCTCCTACAATGAGCAGTTCTTC. Its protein is CASSLSGFRSYNEQFF.

The chain uses TRBV4-3 and TRBJ2-7, with 8 positions matching TRBD1. Germline loops: CDR1 LGHNA, CDR2 YSLEER. The CDR3 sequence is 15 residues long. The J segment lost 7 bases and the V segment lost 2 bases, leaving 10 bases of the junction unmatched. CDR3 bases: TGCGCCAGCAGCCAACAAGGGAACAGGGGGAGTGAGCAGTACTTC. This sequence encodes CASSQQGNRGSEQYF.

V and J are TRBV7-2 and TRBJ2-7; TRBD2 might be the D (5 bases). This CDR3 comprises 15 residues. V lost 5 bases and J lost 6, with 20 bases in between. Germline CDR1 SGHTA, CDR2 FQGNSA. The CDR3 DNA is TGTGCCAGCAGCCCAGGTGGAATCGGTCGGGGCGAGCAGTACTTC. This codes for CASSPGGIGRGEQYF.

The chain is built from TRBV5-1 and TRBJ2-7; a weak D match, TRBD2 (6 bases). The germline gives CDR1 SGHRS, CDR2 YFSETQ. The CDR3 is 14 amino acids. V was clipped by 5 bases and J by 3 bases, with 15 bases between them. In DNA, the CDR3 is TGCGCCAGCAGGCCCGACCTAGCGAGCTACGAGCAGTACTTC. Translation gives CASRPDLASYEQYF.

The CDR3 sequence: CASSLSAGSNSGNTIYF. In nucleotides, the CDR3 is TGCGCCAGCAGCTTGAGTGCGGGGAGTAACTCTGGAAACACCATATATTTT. The chain recombines TRBV5-1 with TRBJ1-3; D gene unclear. Trimming removed 1 base at V and 0 bases at J, with 14 bases between. CDR3 length: 17 residues. Germline loops: CDR1 SGHRS, CDR2 YFSETQ.

The rearrangement joins TRBV28 to TRBJ2-3; 14 bases are shared with TRBD2. V shed 6 bases and J 6 bases; nucleotides not matched to a gene: 11. The germline V gene has CDR1 MDHEN and CDR2 SYDVKM. CDR3 length: 17 amino acids. CDR3 bases: TGTGCCAGCAGGGACGCTCGACTAGCGGGAGGGCGGGATACGCAGTATTTT. Protein: CASRDARLAGGRDTQYF.

The chain joins TRBV7-2 to TRBJ1-1; D is unresolved. The germline CDR1 and CDR2 sequences are SGHTA and FQGNSA. V lost 0 bases and J lost 10, with 12 bases in between. The CDR3 sequence is 13 residues long. Here the CDR3 reads CASSLARGNGAFF. The CDR3 coding sequence is TGTGCCAGCAGCTTAGCTCGGGGAAACGGAGCTTTCTTT. The full variable domain, rest sourced from reference TRBV7-2 and TRBJ1-1, is GAGVSQSPSNKVTEKGKDVELRCDPISGHTALYWYRQSLGQGLEFLIYFQGNSAPDKSGLPSDRFSAERTGGSVSTLTIQRTQQEDSAVYLCASSLARGNGAFFGQGTRLTVV.

This chain uses TRBV30 with TRBJ1-2; D may be TRBD1 (6 bases). The CDR3 runs to 12 residues. Trimming removed 1 base from V and 4 bases from J, with 7 bases in between. Germline CDR1 reads GTSNPN; CDR2 reads SVGIG (reference sequence). CDR3 protein: CAWSGQAYGYTF. In DNA, the CDR3 is TGTGCCTGGAGTGGACAGGCCTATGGCTACACCTTC.

Turning to this clone: Other DNA sequences from this sample encode an identical CDR3 as well. The CDR3 is CASSQVIDTQYF. CDR3 nucleotides: TGTGCCAGCAGCCAAGTCATAGATACGCAGTATTTT. The J gene is TRBJ2-3, the V gene TRBV14; D not resolved. This CDR3 contains 12 residues. CDR1 is SGHDN and CDR2 is FVKESK in the germline V gene. Between the trimmed V and J ends, which lost 1 base and 5 bases, there was a span of 4 bases.